This TCR beta chain was documented in a study of cytomegalovirus exposure and HLA in healthy donors. Across the study: An earlier analysis identified fewer than 130 million unique TCR beta sequences in some 180 million T cells. Among the roughly 400 genotyped donors, about 81% were placed in the Caucasian-associated ancestry cluster.

Use of 60 Vbeta and 13 Jbeta primers characterized the PCR. Repertoires were generated with immunoSEQ multiplex PCR, while TCRdb's copy carries only in-frame clones and drops some. The sample shows some 94,000 clones, approximately 80% of them seen only once. This clone was seen a handful of times. V gave up 5 bases and J gave up 6 bases, with 18 bases separating them. CDR1 and CDR2 (germline): MDHEN, SYDVKM. The CDR3 extends over 15 amino acids. Sequencing was done on a sample of PBMCs. This clonotype originated in a middle-aged man in good health and CMV-seronegative. This chain links TRBV28 with TRBJ2-3; tentatively, D is TRBD1 (6 bases). CDR3: CASSKNRALEDTQYF. In DNA form, the CDR3 reads TGTGCCAGCAGTAAGAACAGGGCTTTGGAGGATACGCAGTATTTT.